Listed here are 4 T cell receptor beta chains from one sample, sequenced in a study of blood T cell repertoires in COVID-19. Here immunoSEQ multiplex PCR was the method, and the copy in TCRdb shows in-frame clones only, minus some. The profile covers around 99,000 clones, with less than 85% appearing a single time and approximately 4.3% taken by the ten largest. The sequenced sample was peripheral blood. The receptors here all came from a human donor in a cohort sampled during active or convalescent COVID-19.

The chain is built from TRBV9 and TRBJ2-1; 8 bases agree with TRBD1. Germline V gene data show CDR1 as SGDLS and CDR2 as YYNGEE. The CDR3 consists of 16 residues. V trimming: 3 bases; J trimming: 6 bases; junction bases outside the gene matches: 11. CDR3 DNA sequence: TGTGCCAGCAGCGGCGACCGGGACAGGTCTTTCAATGAGCAGTTCTTC. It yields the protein CASSGDRDRSFNEQFF.

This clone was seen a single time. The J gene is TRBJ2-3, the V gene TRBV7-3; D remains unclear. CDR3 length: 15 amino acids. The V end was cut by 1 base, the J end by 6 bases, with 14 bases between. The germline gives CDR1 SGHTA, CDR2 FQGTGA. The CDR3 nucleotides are TGTGCCAGCAGCTTAAGCGGCAACCGAAGGGATACGCAGTATTTT. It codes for CASSLSGNRRDTQYF. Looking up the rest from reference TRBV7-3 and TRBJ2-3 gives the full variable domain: GAGVSQTPSNKVTEKGKYVELRCDPISGHTALYWYRQSLGQGPEFLIYFQGTGAADDSGLPNDRFFAVRPEGSVSTLKIQRTERGDSAVYLCASSLSGNRRDTQYFGPGTRLTVL.

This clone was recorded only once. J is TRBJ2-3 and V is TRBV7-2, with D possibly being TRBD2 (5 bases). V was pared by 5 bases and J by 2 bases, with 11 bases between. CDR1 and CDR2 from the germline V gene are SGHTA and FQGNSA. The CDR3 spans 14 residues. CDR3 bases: TGTGCCAGCAGCGCAACCGGGGTCACAGATACGCAGTATTTT. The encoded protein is CASSATGVTDTQYF. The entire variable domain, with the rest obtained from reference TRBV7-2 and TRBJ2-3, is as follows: GAGVSQSPSNKVTEKGKDVELRCDPISGHTALYWYRQSLGQGLEFLIYFQGNSAPDKSGLPSDRFSAERTGGSVSTLTIQRTQQEDSAVYLCASSATGVTDTQYFGPGTRLTVL.

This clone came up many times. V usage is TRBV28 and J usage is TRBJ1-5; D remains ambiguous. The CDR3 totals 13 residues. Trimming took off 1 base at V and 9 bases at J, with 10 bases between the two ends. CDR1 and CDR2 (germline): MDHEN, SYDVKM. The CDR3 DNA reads TGTGCCAGCAGTTTATCGAGTTTTGCGCCCCAGCATTTT. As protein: CASSLSSFAPQHF.